The TCR beta chain described here comes from a study of blood T cell repertoires in COVID-19. About the study: Acute and convalescent COVID-19 specimens originated in the United States, Italy and Spain. T cells, B-cell-depleted T cells, or PBMCs supplied cDNA or gDNA.

Seattle patients were enrolled while actively infected and followed longitudinally. Per the original methods: Amplification of reference gene primers was used by the study to estimate nucleated cell counts. Sequencing was performed with immunoSEQ multiplex PCR; in TCRdb, only in-frame clones are kept and a portion is missing. V, J and clone size reflect that table, while D and trimming were determined from the DNA. The table has roughly 340,000 clones, 70% to 90% seen once. The sequenced material came from peripheral blood. The TCR sequence derives from a woman younger than 45 with COVID-19, enrolled during active disease.

In DNA, the CDR3 is TGTGCCAGCAGCTTACGCCTACGAGGGAGGCAGGAGACCCAGTACTTC. Encoded protein: CASSLRLRGRQETQYF. The chain uses TRBV7-9 and TRBJ2-5; D is perhaps TRBD2 (6 bases). The CDR3 extends over 16 amino acids. Germline lookup yields CDR1 SEHNR and CDR2 FQNEAQ (reference sequence). Trimming shortened V by 2 bases and J by 5 bases, and 18 bases separated the two germline ends.